This T cell receptor beta chain was sequenced during a study of blood T cells in healthy people across ages. Overall study findings and caveats: The percentage of naive T cells correlated strongly with TCR beta diversity. Greater diversity and more naive CD4+ cells were seen in long-lived donors than in aged donors.

Germline CDR1 SGHTA, CDR2 FQGTGA. The CDR3 has 13 amino acids. Worth noting for this clonotype: What it binds is unknown. Germline is not matched at one junction end, which may reflect a read error.

Primed by a sample-barcoded 5' primer and a J-beta primer mix, a second PCR proceeded for about 7 to 11 cycles. All cDNA molecules were each tagged by a template-switch adaptor with 12 random nucleotides. In TCRdb, the 5' RACE reads were re-called with MiXCR into one record per CDR3 protein. This table has 1.4 million to 1.5 million distinct CDR3 sequences, 42% appearing once. This clonotype was obtained from a woman aged 18-29 years in good health. Sequences were obtained from blood. The chain recombines TRBV7-3 with TRBJ2-5, with 7 bases that match TRBD1. CDR3 sequence reads: CASSLDRQETQSF. The CDR3 DNA sequence: TGTGCCAGCAGTCTGGACAGGCAAGAGACCCAGTCCTTC.